This TCR beta chain was identified during a study of blood T cell repertoires in COVID-19. Across the study: Samples of COVID-19 (acute and convalescent) were obtained from the United States, Italy and Spain. PBMCs, B-cell-depleted T cells, or T cells were the source of the cDNA or gDNA that made up the material.

Clones were read by immunoSEQ multiplex PCR, and TCRdb kept only the in-frame ones, dropping some. The sample has around 310,000 clones, 90% seen once. CDR3 length: 15 residues. The germline V and J ends were trimmed by 1 base and 1 base, with 11 bases remaining between them. Per the germline V gene, CDR1 is MGHRA and CDR2 is YSYEKL. The receptor was isolated from a woman between 25 and 40 years old with COVID-19, enrolled during active disease. Sequencing input: peripheral blood. This chain links TRBV4-1 with TRBJ2-7, with a possible D match to TRBD2 (7 bases). CDR3 DNA: TGCGCCAGCAGCCAAGCGAGGGGGGGATCCTACGAGCAGTACTTC. It specifies CASSQARGGSYEQYF.